The clone carrying this T cell receptor beta chain was picked up one time. These data come from a study of blood T cell repertoires in COVID-19. For the study at large: T cells, B-cell-depleted T cells, or PBMCs provided the cDNA or gDNA that served as material.

The V segment lost 0 bases and the J segment 8 bases; nucleotides outside the gene matches: 10. Germline V gene lookup returns CDR1 MNHEY and CDR2 SMNVEV (reference sequence). The CDR3 contains 16 residues. In the original analysis: Using reference gene primer amplification, nucleated cell counts were estimated. The data were produced by immunoSEQ multiplex PCR, yet TCRdb's version contains in-frame clones alone and is incomplete. That table supplies the V and J calls and clone size; D and trimming were determined from the DNA. The table records around 150,000 clones, 88% of them present only once. Sequenced input: peripheral blood. The sequence was obtained from a man in his fifties or sixties with active or convalescent COVID-19. The chain recombines TRBV27 with TRBJ2-5, with 9 bases that match TRBD2. As DNA, the CDR3 is TGTGCCAGCAGTTTATCTCCCCTAGCGGGACTTTATACCCAGTACTTC. It encodes CASSLSPLAGLYTQYF.